The source of this TCR beta chain is a study of cytomegalovirus exposure and HLA in healthy donors. Study-wide points: In a later analysis, TCR association rates varied by HLA locus: DRB1 most, HLA-C fewest. Looking again later, the authors saw that most CMV-associated TCR beta chains seemed HLA-restricted. Productive status was seen about 90% or about 30% of the time for most TCR beta V segments in an earlier analysis.

In regard to this clone: The antigen is undetermined.

The PCR used 60 Vbeta and 13 Jbeta primers. Clones were read by immunoSEQ multiplex PCR, and TCRdb kept only the in-frame ones, dropping some. The sample contains some 130,000 clones, about four fifths of which appear only once. Germline V gene lookup returns CDR1 MNHEY and CDR2 SVGAGI. Trimming removed 0 bases from V and 12 bases from J; junction bases left unmatched: 9. The CDR3 has 15 residues. The sequence was obtained from a male donor in good health and CMV-seropositive. V is TRBV6-5 and J is TRBJ1-5, with 9 positions matching TRBD1. Source material: PBMCs. CDR3 coding DNA: TGTGCCAGCAGTTACTCGAGGACAGGGGACAGTAACCAGCATTTT. Amino acid sequence: CASSYSRTGDSNQHF.